This entry is about one T cell receptor beta chain. Its target is not known. Data came from immunoSEQ multiplex PCR; TCRdb stores just in-frame clones and leaves some out. This table has around 25,000 clones, about three quarters appearing once. This record belongs to a study of immune evolution from preneoplasia to lung adenocarcinoma. About the research overall: HLA loss of heterozygosity: under 7.5% AIS, about 15% MIA, approximately 31% ADC, none AAH. Study results and limitations: Later-stage lesions appeared to have more T cells, more diversity, less clonality. T cell clonality was higher in KRAS-mutant than EGFR-mutant or wild-type nodules.

V dropped 6 bases and J dropped 4; count of bases not matched to a gene: 6. The CDR3 spans 14 residues. Germline values: CDR1 MNHNS, CDR2 SASEGT. Resections took place in Japan or China from about 2014 to 2018. The chain combines TRBV6-1 with TRBJ1-2; 9 bases line up with TRBD1. The source material was FFPE invasive lung adenocarcinoma tissue. This sequence originates from a person aged 55-75 years with invasive lung adenocarcinoma. Some clones in this sample may be carry-over from other donors' samples. CDR3 sequence: CASRGQGRTYGYTF. For the CDR3, the DNA is TGTGCCAGCAGAGGACAGGGGAGGACCTATGGCTACACCTTC.